The TCR beta chain described here comes from a study of T cell changes during pregnancy in multiple sclerosis. CDR1 and CDR2 from the germline V gene are LNHDA and SQIVND (reference sequence). CDR3 length: 14 amino acids. V was clipped by 7 bases and J by 7 bases; unmatched bases: 8. The data were produced by immunoSEQ multiplex PCR, yet TCRdb's version contains in-frame clones alone and is incomplete. This sample has about 40,000 clones, with about 90% found just once. The J gene is TRBJ2-1, the V gene TRBV19; 9 nucleotides agree with TRBD2. The clonotype comes from a female donor with multiple sclerosis, enrolled in a pregnancy study. The sequencing used CD4+ T cells from peripheral blood mononuclear cells, collected before pregnancy. CDR3 DNA: TGTGCCAGTATCACTAGCGGGCGAAGTAATGAGCAGTTCTTC. It codes for CASITSGRSNEQFF.